This T cell receptor beta chain was identified in a study of blood T cell repertoires in COVID-19. About the study: Samples of COVID-19 (acute and convalescent) were obtained from the United States, Italy and Spain. Sample material is recorded as cDNA or gDNA derived from T cells, B-cell-depleted T cells, or PBMCs.

Per the study methods: Estimation of nucleated cell counts was performed using reference gene primer amplification. TCRdb's table, derived via immunoSEQ multiplex PCR, lists solely in-frame clones and lacks some. For V, J and clone size, that table is used; D and trimming come from the DNA. The table has roughly 280,000 clones, approximately 86% seen once; the top ten hold around 5.1%. This clone was counted at least ten times. The CDR3 runs 13 residues. V trimming: 7 bases; J trimming: 5 bases; junction bases outside the gene matches: 6. Germline V gene lookup returns CDR1 SGDLS and CDR2 YYNGEE. The rearrangement uses TRBV9 and TRBJ2-1, with 7 positions matching TRBD1. Sequencing used peripheral blood. This TCR came from a woman aged 55-75 years with COVID-19, enrolled during active disease. The CDR3 loop reads CASGTEAHNEQFF. The CDR3, as DNA: TGTGCCAGCGGGACAGAGGCCCACAATGAGCAGTTCTTC.